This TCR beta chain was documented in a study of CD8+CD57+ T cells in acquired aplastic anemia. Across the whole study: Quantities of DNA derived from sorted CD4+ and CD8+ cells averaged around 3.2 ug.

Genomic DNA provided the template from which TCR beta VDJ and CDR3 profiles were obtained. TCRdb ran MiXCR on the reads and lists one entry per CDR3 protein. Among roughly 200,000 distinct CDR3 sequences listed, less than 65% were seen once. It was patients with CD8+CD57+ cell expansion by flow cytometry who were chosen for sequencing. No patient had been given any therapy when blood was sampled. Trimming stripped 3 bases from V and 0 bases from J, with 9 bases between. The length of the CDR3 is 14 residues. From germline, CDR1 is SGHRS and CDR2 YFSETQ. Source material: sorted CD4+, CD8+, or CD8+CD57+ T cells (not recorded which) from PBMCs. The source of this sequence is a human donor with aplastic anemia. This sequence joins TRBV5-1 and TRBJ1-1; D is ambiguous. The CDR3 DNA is TGCGCCAGCAGCTCTGAAGCCATGAACACTGAAGCTTTCTTT. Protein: CASSSEAMNTEAFF.